A single sample gave rise to the 12 T cell receptor beta chains below, sequenced in a study of T cells in Graves' hyperthyroidism and ophthalmopathy. Using RNA transcripts as the source, TCR beta CDR3 regions were amplified. The HTBI primer set was used in a first-round RT-PCR of the TCR CDR3. TCRdb re-derived calls from the multiplex PCR reads in MiXCR, one entry per CDR3 protein. The sample yields over 500,000 distinct CDR3 sequences, about 15% seen once. Sample: blood. All receptors come from a woman in her forties with Graves' hyperthyroidism.

This clonotype was detected ten times or more. This rearrangement joins TRBV7-3 to TRBJ1-6, with D possibly TRBD1 on 6 matching bases. V lost 5 bases and J lost 6, with 14 bases in between. The CDR3 covers 15 residues. Germline V gives CDR1 SGHTA, CDR2 FQGTGA. The chain's CDR3 is CASSNRTVPNSPLHF. The CDR3 bases are TGTGCCAGCAGCAATCGGACAGTCCCTAATTCACCCCTCCACTTT.

J is TRBJ2-6 and V is TRBV27; D remains ambiguous. Germline CDR1 reads MNHEY; CDR2 reads SMNVEV (reference sequence). The CDR3 totals 13 residues. V lost 5 bases, J lost 4 bases, and 6 bases lay in between. CDR3 region: CASSPVGANVLTF. CDR3 coding DNA: TGTGCCAGCAGTCCTGTGGGGGCCAACGTCCTGACTTTC.

V is TRBV7-2 and J is TRBJ1-1; perhaps TRBD1 as D (6 bases). The CDR3 has 15 residues. CDR1 and CDR2 from the germline V gene are SGHTA and FQGNSA. Trimming shortened V by 1 base and J by 3 bases, and 12 bases separated the two germline ends. CDR3 nucleotide sequence: TGTGCCAGCAGCTTAGACGGGGGCCGAGACACTGAAGCTTTCTTT. Residues: CASSLDGGRDTEAFF.

In DNA form, the CDR3 reads TGTGCCAGCAGAGACCAGGGGTCTGTGGGTGGCTACACCTTC. It translates to CASRDQGSVGGYTF. The V gene is TRBV3-1, the J gene TRBJ1-2, with TRBD1 as a possible D gene (6 bases). Deletions cut 6 bases from V and 7 bases from J, with 18 bases between. CDR1 LGHDT and CDR2 YNNKEL come from the germline V gene (reference sequence). CDR3 length equals 14 residues.

This clonotype was counted a few times. This rearrangement joins TRBV12-5 to TRBJ2-6; D is perhaps TRBD1 (5 bases). CDR3 length: 18 amino acids. Deletions cut 1 base from V and 0 bases from J, with 13 bases between. Germline CDR1 and CDR2: LGHNT and FRNRAP. The CDR3 spells CASGLGQTIYSGANVLTF. The CDR3 DNA reads as TGTGCTAGTGGTTTGGGACAGACGATTTACTCTGGGGCCAACGTCCTGACTTTC.

The V gene is TRBV12-3 or TRBV12-4, the J gene TRBJ1-5; weak D call: TRBD1 (5 bases). The CDR3 has 15 residues. Trimming removed 6 bases from V and 4 bases from J, with 16 bases in between. CDR3: CASSPSGGANQPQHF. CDR3 sequence (DNA): TGTGCCAGCAGCCCGTCAGGAGGGGCGAATCAGCCCCAGCATTTT.

This clonotype was observed many times. This chain uses TRBV5-1 with TRBJ2-1, with 12 bases fitting TRBD2. Germline CDR1 reads SGHRS; CDR2 reads YFSETQ. The CDR3 has 15 residues. Germline trimming cut 4 bases from V and 8 bases from J; bases unmatched to any gene: 7. The CDR3 DNA sequence: TGCGCCAGCAGCGCGACTAGCGGGAGTAACTATGAGCAGTTCTTC. Amino acids: CASSATSGSNYEQFF.

The sample holds many counts of this clonotype. The J gene is TRBJ2-3, the V gene TRBV14; tentatively, D is TRBD2 (7 bases). CDR1 is SGHDN, CDR2 FVKESK, per germline. The CDR3 consists of 16 residues. The V and J ends lost 1 base and 0 bases respectively, with 11 bases between them. The CDR3 spells CASSQVRGASTDTQYF. The CDR3, as DNA: TGTGCCAGCAGCCAAGTCCGGGGGGCAAGCACAGATACGCAGTATTTT. The full variable domain, in which reference TRBV14 and TRBJ2-3 provide the parts outside the CDR3, is EAGVTQFPSHSVIEKGQTVTLRCDPISGHDNLYWYRRVMGKEIKFLLHFVKESKQDESGMPNNRFLAERTGGTYSTLKVQPAELEDSGVYFCASSQVRGASTDTQYFGPGTRLTVL.

In its sample, this clonotype was seen many times. This chain joins TRBV27 and TRBJ2-7, with 9 bases lining up with TRBD2. The CDR3 contains 16 residues. The V and J ends lost 0 bases and 4 bases, in that order; junction bases with no gene match: 7. Germline assignment: CDR1 MNHEY and CDR2 SMNVEV (reference sequence). The CDR3 here is CASSLSFGGRAYEQYF. The CDR3, as DNA: TGTGCCAGCAGTTTATCGTTCGGCGGGAGGGCTTACGAGCAGTACTTC.

V gene TRBV9 combines with J gene TRBJ2-3, with D perhaps TRBD2 (5 bases). Looked up from germline, CDR1 is SGDLS and CDR2 is YYNGEE. V shed 5 bases and J shed 2 bases, with 12 bases lying between them. CDR3 size: 14 residues. CDR3 protein: CASSGGEFTDTQYF. In DNA, the CDR3 is TGTGCCAGCAGTGGAGGCGAATTCACAGATACGCAGTATTTT.

This clonotype was counted at least ten times. The rearrangement joins TRBV18 to TRBJ1-6; D is uncertain. Per germline, CDR1 KGHSH and CDR2 LQKENI. Deletions cut 2 bases from V and 11 bases from J, with 7 bases between. This CDR3 is 12 amino acids long. The CDR3 spells CASSPSSTPLHF. The CDR3 DNA reads as TGTGCCAGCTCACCAAGTAGTACACCCCTCCACTTT.

V is TRBV25-1 and J is TRBJ1-1; 7 nucleotides line up with TRBD1. V trimming: 5 bases; J trimming: 5 bases; junction bases outside the gene matches: 11. The CDR3 extends over 15 amino acids. In germline, CDR1 is MGHDK, CDR2 SYGVNS. CDR3 loop: CASSSYRTGSTEAFF. In nucleotides, the CDR3 is TGTGCCAGCAGTTCTTACAGGACAGGATCGACTGAAGCTTTCTTT.